Detailed here is one T cell receptor beta chain. Its antigen is undetermined. This specimen comes from a study of cytomegalovirus exposure and HLA in healthy donors. 13 Jbeta primers and 60 Vbeta primers were used for the PCR. Assay used: immunoSEQ multiplex PCR; TCRdb lists only in-frame clones, some missing. The table has under 200,000 clones, around 82% seen once; the top ten hold 4.5% to 6%. This CDR3 has 16 amino acids. From germline, CDR1 is WNHNN and CDR2 SYGVQD (reference sequence). V gave up 4 bases and J gave up 0 bases; unmatched junction bases: 1. General study results and limits: Most TCR sequences were rare, but some public TCRs occurred in many donors. An analysis that came later showed most CMV-associated TCR beta chains appearing HLA-restricted.

The V gene is TRBV10-1, the J gene TRBJ2-1; 12 nucleotides align to TRBD2. The sequence came from a man aged 40-55 years in good health and CMV-seronegative. Sample: PBMCs. The CDR3, as DNA: TGCGCCAGCAGTGCGACTAGCGGGAGCTCCTACAATGAGCAGTTCTTC. This gives the protein CASSATSGSSYNEQFF.